These 4 T cell receptor beta chains were all obtained from the same sample, sequenced in a study of T cell repertoires in cytomegalovirus infection. Antigens of these TCRs are unknown. Each CDR3 protein is one row after TCRdb ran MiXCR on the reads. The table lists 110,000 or so distinct CDR3 sequences, 29% of them singletons, with roughly 81% in the top ten. The sample was CD8+ T cells from cultured PBMCs, taken from culture after CMV antigen stimulation. The receptors were sampled from a human donor in good health (CMV status not recorded). Some clones in this sample may be carry-over from other donors' samples.

This clonotype was recorded at least ten times. The gene calls are TRBV6-2 or TRBV6-3 and TRBJ1-2; D ambiguous. The CDR3 extends over 15 amino acids. The V gene lost 6 bases and the J gene lost 1 base, with 15 bases spanning the gap. Germline V gene data show CDR1 as MNHEY and CDR2 as SVGEGT. The CDR3 is CASSKGGQINYGYTF. The CDR3 DNA reads as TGTGCCAGCAGCAAAGGAGGCCAAATTAACTATGGCTACACCTTC.

As DNA, the CDR3 is TGTGCCAGCAGCCGACAGGGGGTTGGGTATGGCTACACCTTC. Amino acid sequence: CASSRQGVGYGYTF. The chain links TRBV5-5 to TRBJ1-2; 9 positions match TRBD1. Germline trimming cut 4 bases from V and 5 bases from J; bases unmatched to any gene: 6. Germline loops: CDR1 SGHKS, CDR2 YYEKEE (reference sequence). The CDR3 has 14 residues.

The rearrangement uses TRBV12-3 or TRBV12-4 and TRBJ1-1; D call uncertain. The CDR3 is 13 residues long. Trimming cost V 5 bases and J 10 bases, with 17 bases left between them. CDR3 sequence (DNA): TGTGCCAGCAGTCCCTTGCTACTGGGCGCAGCTTTCTTT. Its translation: CASSPLLLGAAFF.

This clonotype was counted a few times. The chain joins TRBV9 to TRBJ2-7; no reliable D call. Germline CDR1 is SGDLS and CDR2 is YYNGEE. V lost 5 bases and J lost 3, with 15 bases in between. The CDR3 sequence is 14 residues long. The CDR3 reads CASSDNQESYEQYF. The CDR3 coding sequence is TGTGCCAGCAGTGATAACCAGGAAAGCTACGAGCAGTACTTC.